This entry concerns a single T cell receptor (beta chain). What it binds is unknown. This sample was taken from a study of OX40 agonist ivuxolimab in advanced cancers. Systemic immunosuppression or autoimmune disease history was grounds to exclude patients. Study-level points and caveats: Fewer expanded clones were found on average in CD4+ than in CD8+ T cells.

Assay used: immunoSEQ multiplex PCR; TCRdb lists only in-frame clones, some missing. The sample records 35,000 to 40,000 clones, roughly 80% being singletons. V was pared by 1 base and J by 4 bases, with 10 bases between. The CDR3 is made up of 14 amino acids. Germline V lookup: CDR1 LGHNA, CDR2 YNFKEQ. The rearrangement joins TRBV4-2 to TRBJ1-1, with D possibly TRBD1 on 6 matching bases. The sample was CD4+ or CD8+ T cells sorted from blood, taken in a trial of the OX40 agonist ivuxolimab. This receptor was identified in an adult with an advanced solid tumor such as melanoma, head and neck, liver or kidney cancer. CDR3 sequence (DNA): TGTGCCAGCAGCCAAGGAAGGGGGATCACTGAAGCTTTCTTT. Its protein product is CASSQGRGITEAFF.